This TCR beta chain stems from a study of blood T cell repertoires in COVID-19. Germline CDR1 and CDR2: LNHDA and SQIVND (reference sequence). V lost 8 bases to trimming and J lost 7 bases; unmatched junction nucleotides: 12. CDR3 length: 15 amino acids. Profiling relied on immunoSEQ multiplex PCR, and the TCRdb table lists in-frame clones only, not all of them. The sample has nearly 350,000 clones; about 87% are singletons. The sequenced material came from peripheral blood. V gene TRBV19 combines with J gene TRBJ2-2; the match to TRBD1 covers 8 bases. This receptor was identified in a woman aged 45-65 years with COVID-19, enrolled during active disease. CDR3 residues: CASRIQGALNGELFF. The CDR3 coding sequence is TGTGCCAGTCGGATTCAGGGGGCGCTTAACGGGGAGCTGTTTTTT.